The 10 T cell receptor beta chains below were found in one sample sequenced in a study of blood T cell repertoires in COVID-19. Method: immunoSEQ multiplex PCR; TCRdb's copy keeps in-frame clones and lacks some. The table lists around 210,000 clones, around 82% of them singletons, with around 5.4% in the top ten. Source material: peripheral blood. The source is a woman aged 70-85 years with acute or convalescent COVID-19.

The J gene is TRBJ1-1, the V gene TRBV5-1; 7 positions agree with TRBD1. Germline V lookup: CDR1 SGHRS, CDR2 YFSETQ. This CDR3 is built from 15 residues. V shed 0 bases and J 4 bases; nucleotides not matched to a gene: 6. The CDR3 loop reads CASSLGQGRSTEAFF. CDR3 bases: TGCGCCAGCAGCTTGGGACAGGGAAGGAGCACTGAAGCTTTCTTT.

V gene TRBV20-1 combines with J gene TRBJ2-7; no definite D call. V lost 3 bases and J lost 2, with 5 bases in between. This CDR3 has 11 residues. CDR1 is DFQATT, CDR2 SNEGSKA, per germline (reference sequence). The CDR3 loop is CSASGTYEQYF. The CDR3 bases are TGCAGTGCTAGCGGTACCTACGAGCAGTACTTC.

The CDR3 loop is CASSPGQVAMDGYTF. The CDR3 bases are TGTGCCAGCAGCCCCGGACAGGTGGCTATGGATGGCTACACCTTC. The chain uses TRBV11-1 and TRBJ1-2, with 7 positions matching TRBD1. Germline V gene sequence: CDR1 SGHAT, CDR2 FQDESV (reference sequence). V dropped 5 bases and J dropped 6; count of bases not matched to a gene: 12. The CDR3 consists of 15 residues.

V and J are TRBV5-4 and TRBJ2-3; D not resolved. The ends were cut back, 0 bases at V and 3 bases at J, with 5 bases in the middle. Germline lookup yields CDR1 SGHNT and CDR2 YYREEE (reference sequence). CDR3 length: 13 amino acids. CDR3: CASSLGPTDTQYF. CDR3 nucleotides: TGTGCCAGCAGCTTGGGGCCGACAGATACGCAGTATTTT.

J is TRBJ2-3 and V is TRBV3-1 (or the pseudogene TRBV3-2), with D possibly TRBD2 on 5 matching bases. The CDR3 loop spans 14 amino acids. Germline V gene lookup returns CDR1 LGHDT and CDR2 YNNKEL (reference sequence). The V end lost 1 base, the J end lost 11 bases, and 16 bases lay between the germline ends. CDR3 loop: CASSQGAASFWQYF. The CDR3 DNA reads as TGTGCCAGCAGCCAAGGGGCAGCTAGCTTTTGGCAGTATTTT.

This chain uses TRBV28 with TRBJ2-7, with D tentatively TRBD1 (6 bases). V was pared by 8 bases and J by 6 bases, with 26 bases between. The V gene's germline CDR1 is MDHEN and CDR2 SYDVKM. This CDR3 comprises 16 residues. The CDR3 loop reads CASCIPPKQGTGEQYF. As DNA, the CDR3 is TGTGCCAGCTGTATCCCACCGAAACAGGGTACAGGCGAGCAGTACTTC.

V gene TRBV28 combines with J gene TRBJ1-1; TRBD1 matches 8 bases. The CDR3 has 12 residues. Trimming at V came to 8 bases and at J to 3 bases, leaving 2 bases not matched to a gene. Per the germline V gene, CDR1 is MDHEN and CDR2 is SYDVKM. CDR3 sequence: CASGTGDTEAFF. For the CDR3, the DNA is TGTGCCAGCGGGACAGGCGACACTGAAGCTTTCTTT.

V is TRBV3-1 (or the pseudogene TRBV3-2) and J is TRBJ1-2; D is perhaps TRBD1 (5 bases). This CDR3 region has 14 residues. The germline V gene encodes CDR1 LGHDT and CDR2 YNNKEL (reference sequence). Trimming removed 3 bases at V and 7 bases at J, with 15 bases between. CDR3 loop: CASSQEGRVGGYTF. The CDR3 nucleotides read TGTGCCAGCAGCCAGGAGGGACGAGTTGGTGGCTACACCTTC.

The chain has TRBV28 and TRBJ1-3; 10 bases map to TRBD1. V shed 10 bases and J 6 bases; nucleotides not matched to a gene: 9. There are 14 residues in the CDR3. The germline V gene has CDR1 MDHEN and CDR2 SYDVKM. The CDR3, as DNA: TGTGCCACCCAAACCGGGACAGGGGTAAACACCATATATTTT. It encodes CATQTGTGVNTIYF.

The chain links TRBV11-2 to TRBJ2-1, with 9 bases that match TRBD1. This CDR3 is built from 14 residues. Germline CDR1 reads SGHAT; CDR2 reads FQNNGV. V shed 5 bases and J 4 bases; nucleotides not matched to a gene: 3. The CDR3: CASSSGTGYNEQFF. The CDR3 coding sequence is TGTGCCAGCAGCAGCGGGACAGGGTACAATGAGCAGTTCTTC.